This T cell receptor (beta chain) is from a study of chemoradiotherapy in HPV16-positive cancers. The overall study: Candidate HPV-specific clones and shared TCR motifs came from two HPV16-positive patients.

In germline, CDR1 is SGHTA, CDR2 FQGNSA. V lost 1 base and J 14 bases, leaving 12 bases between the germline ends. This CDR3 has 12 amino acids. The assay was immunoSEQ multiplex PCR, and TCRdb's table has in-frame clones only and misses some. The table lists more than 10,000 clones, approximately 80% of them singletons, with around 1.5% in the top ten. The sequence was obtained from a human donor with HPV-associated anogenital cancer. This specimen was collected from a patient who underwent chemoradiotherapy. V usage is TRBV7-2 and J usage is TRBJ2-1; the D gene is possibly TRBD2 (6 bases). The CDR3: CASSLVGTGEFF. Written as DNA, the CDR3 is TGTGCCAGCAGCTTAGTAGGGACGGGGGAGTTCTTC.